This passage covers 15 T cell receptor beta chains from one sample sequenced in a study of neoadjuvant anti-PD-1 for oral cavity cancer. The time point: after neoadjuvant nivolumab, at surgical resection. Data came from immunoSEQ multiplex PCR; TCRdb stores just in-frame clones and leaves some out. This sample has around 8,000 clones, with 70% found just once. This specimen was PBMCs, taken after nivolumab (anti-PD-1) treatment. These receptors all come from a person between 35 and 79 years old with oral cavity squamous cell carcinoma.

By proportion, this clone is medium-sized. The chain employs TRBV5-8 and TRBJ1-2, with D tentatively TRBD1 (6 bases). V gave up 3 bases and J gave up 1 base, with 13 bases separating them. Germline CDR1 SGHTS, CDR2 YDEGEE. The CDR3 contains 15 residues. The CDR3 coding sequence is TGTGCCAGCAGCTCTGGAGGGGGGATTAACTATGGCTACACCTTC. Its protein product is CASSSGGGINYGYTF.

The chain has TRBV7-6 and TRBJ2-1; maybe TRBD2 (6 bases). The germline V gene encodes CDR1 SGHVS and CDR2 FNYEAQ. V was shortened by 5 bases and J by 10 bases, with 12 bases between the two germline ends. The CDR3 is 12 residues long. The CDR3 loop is CASSHTRGEQFF. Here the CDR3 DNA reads TGTGCCAGCAGCCATACGCGGGGCGAGCAGTTCTTC.

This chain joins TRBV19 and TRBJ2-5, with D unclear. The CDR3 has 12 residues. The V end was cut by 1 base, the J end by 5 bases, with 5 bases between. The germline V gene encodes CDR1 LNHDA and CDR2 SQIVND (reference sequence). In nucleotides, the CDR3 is TGTGCCAGTAGTATAGGGGGTGAGACCCAGTACTTC. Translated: CASSIGGETQYF. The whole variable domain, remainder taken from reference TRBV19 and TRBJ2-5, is DGGITQSPKYLFRKEGQNVTLSCEQNLNHDAMYWYRQDPGQGLRLIYYSQIVNDFQKGDIAEGYSVSREKKESFPLTVTSAQKNPTAFYLCASSIGGETQYFGPGTRLLVL.

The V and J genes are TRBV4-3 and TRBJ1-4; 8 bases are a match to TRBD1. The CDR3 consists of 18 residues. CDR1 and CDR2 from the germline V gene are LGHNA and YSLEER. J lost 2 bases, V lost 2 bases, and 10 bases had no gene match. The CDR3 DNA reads TGCGCCAGCAGCCAACAAACCGGGACAGGAGAGACTAATGAAAAACTGTTTTTT. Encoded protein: CASSQQTGTGETNEKLFF.

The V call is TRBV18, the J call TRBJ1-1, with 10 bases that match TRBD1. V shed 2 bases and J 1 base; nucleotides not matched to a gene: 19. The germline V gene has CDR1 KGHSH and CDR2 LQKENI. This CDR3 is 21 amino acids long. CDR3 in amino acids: CASSPKTGGPARQGANTEAFF. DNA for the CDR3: TGTGCCAGCTCACCAAAGACGGGAGGGCCGGCGAGACAGGGGGCGAACACTGAAGCTTTCTTT.

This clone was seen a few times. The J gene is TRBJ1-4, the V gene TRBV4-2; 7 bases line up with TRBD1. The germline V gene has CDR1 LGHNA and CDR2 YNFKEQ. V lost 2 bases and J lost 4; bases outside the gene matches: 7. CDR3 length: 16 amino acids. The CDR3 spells CASSQPGDRVNEKLFF. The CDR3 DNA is TGTGCCAGCAGCCAACCTGGGGACAGAGTTAATGAAAAACTGTTTTTT.

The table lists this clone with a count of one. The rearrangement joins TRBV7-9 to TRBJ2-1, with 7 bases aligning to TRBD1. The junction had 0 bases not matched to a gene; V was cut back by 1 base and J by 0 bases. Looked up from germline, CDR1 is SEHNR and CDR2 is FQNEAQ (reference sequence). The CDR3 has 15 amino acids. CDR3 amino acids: CASSLGDSSYNEQFF. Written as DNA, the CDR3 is TGTGCCAGCAGCTTAGGGGACAGCTCCTACAATGAGCAGTTCTTC.

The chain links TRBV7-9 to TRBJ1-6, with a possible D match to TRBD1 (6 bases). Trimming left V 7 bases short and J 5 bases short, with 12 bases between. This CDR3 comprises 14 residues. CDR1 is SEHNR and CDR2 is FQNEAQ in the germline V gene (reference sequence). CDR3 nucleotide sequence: TGTGCCAGCACCAAAGGGGGGGATAATTCACCCCTCCACTTT. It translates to CASTKGGDNSPLHF.

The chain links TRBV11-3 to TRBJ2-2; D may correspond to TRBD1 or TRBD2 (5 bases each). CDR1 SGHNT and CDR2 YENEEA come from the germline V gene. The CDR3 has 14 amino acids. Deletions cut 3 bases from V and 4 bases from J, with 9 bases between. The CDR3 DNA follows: TGTGCCAGCAGCTTGGGGACGGTCACCGGGGAGCTGTTTTTT. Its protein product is CASSLGTVTGELFF.

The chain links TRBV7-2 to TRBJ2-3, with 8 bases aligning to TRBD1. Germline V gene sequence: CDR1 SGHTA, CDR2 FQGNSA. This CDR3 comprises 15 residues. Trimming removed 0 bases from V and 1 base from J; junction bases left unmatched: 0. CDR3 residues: CASSLAGQGTDTQYF. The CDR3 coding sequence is TGTGCCAGCAGCTTAGCGGGACAGGGCACAGATACGCAGTATTTT.

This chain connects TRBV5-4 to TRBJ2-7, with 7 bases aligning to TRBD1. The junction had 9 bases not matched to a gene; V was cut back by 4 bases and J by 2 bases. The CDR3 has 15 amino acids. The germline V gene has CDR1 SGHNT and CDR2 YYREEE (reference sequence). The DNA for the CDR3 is TGTGCCAGCAGCGGTCCCGGCAGGGGGACCTACGAGCAGTACTTC. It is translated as CASSGPGRGTYEQYF. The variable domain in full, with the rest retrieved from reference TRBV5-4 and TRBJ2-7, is ETGVTQSPTHLIKTRGQQVTLRCSSQSGHNTVSWYQQALGQGPQFIFQYYREEENGRGNFPPRFSGLQFPNYSSELNVNALELDDSALYLCASSGPGRGTYEQYFGPGTRLTVT.

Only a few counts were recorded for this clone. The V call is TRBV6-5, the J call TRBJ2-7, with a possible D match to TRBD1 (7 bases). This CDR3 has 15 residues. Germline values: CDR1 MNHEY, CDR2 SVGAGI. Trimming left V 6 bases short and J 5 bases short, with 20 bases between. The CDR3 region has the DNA TGTGCCAGCAGCCGCGGGACAGAGGGAATAGACGAGCAGTACTTC. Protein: CASSRGTEGIDEQYF.

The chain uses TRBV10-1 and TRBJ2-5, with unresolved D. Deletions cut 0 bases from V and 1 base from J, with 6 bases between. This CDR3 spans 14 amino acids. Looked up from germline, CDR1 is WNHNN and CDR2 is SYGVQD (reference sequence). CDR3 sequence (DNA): TGCGCCAGCAGTGAGTCGGTGGGCCAAGAGACCCAGTACTTC. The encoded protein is CASSESVGQETQYF.

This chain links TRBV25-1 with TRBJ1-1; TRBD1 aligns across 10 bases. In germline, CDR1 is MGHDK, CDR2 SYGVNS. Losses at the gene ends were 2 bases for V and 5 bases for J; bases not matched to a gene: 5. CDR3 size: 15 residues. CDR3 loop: CASSEPGTGETEAFF. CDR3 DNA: TGTGCCAGCAGTGAACCGGGGACAGGGGAAACTGAAGCTTTCTTT.

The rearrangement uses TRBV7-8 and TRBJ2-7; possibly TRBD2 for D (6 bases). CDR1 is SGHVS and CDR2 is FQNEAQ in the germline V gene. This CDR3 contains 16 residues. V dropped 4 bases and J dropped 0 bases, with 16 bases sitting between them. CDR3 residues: CASSSKGAGNSYEQYF. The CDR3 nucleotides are TGTGCCAGCAGCTCTAAAGGGGCGGGGAACTCCTACGAGCAGTACTTC.